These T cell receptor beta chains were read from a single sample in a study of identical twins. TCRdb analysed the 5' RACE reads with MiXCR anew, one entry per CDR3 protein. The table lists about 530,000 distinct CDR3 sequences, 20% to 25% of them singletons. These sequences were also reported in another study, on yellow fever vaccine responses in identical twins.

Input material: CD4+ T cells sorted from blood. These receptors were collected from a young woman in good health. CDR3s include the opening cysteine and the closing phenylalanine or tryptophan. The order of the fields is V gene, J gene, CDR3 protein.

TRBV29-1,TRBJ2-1,CSVGRILTGDYNEQFF
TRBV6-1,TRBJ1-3,CASSTGQASGNTIYF
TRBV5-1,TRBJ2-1,CASSRDRLSVEQFF
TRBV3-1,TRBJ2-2,CASSQGTGTGGELFF
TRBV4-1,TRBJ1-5,CASNARVSGSNQPQHF
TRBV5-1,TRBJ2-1,CASSLEGSPYNEQFF
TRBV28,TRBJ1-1,CASSSPWVEAFF
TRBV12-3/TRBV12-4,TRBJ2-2,CASSLQGGAGELFF
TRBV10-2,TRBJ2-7,CASSERRESSYEQYF
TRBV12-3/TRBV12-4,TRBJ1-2,CASSLTFGGPTNYGYTF